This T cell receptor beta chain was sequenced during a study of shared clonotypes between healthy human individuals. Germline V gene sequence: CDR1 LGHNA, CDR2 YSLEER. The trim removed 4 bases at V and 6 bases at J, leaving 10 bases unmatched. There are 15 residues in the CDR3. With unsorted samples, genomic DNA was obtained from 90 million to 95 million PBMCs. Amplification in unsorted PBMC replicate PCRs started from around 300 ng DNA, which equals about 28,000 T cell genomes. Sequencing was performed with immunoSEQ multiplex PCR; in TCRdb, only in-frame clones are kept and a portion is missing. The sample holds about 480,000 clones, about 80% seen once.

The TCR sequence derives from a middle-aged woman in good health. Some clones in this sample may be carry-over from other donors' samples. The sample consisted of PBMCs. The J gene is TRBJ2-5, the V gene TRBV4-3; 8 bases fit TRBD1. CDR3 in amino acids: CASSRGQAAGQTQYF. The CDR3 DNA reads TGCGCCAGCAGCCGGGGACAGGCAGCAGGGCAGACCCAGTACTTC.